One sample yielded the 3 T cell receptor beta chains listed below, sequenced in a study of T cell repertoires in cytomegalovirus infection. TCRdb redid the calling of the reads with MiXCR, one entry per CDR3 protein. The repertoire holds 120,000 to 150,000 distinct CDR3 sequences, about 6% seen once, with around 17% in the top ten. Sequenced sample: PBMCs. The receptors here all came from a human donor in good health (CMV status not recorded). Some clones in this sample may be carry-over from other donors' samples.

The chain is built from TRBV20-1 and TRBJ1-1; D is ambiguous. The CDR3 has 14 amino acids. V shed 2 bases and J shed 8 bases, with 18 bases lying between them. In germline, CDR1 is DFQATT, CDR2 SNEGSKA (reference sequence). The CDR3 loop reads CSARTQLEPREAFF. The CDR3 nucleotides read TGCAGTGCTAGAACCCAATTGGAGCCGAGGGAAGCTTTCTTT.

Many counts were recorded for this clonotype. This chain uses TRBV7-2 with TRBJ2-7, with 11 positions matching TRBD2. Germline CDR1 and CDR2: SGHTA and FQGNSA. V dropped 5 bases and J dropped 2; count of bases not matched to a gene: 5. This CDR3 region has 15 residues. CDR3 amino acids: CASSLTSGGPYEQYF. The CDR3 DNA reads TGTGCCAGCAGCCTCACTAGCGGGGGTCCCTACGAGCAGTACTTC.

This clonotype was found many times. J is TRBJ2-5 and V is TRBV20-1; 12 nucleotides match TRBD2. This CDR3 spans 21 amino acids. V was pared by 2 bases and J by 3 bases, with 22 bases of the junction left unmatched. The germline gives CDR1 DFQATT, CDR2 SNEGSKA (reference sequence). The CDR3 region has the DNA TGCAGTGCTAGATACCCTTACCTCAAGGCCCGACTAGCGGGGGAGGAAGAGACCCAGTACTTC. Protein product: CSARYPYLKARLAGEEETQYF.